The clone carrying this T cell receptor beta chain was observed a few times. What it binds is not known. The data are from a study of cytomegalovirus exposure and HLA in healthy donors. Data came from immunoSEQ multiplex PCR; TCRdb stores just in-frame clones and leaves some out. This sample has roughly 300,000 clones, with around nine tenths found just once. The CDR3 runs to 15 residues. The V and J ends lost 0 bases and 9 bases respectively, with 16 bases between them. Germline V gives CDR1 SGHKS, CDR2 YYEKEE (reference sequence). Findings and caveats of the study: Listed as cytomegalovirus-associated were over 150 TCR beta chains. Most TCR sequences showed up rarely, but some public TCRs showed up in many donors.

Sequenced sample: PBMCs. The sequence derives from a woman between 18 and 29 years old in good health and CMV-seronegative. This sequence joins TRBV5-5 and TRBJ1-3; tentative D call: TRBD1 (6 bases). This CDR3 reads CASSLEQGGWSTIYF. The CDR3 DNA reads TGTGCCAGCAGCTTGGAACAGGGTGGTTGGAGCACCATATATTTT.